The 9 T cell receptor beta chains in this list originate from one sample, sequenced in a study of T cell responses to AZD1222 COVID-19 vaccine. Only in-frame clones appear in the TCRdb table, and some are missing; sequencing was by immunoSEQ multiplex PCR. The table lists about 180,000 clones, approximately 94% of them singletons. The source was peripheral blood, collected 28 days after the second AZD1222 dose. The receptors here all came from an adult who received the AZD1222 COVID-19 vaccine.

V and J are TRBV11-2 and TRBJ2-7; TRBD1 agrees at 7 bases. J was trimmed by 0 bases and V by 3 bases; bases with no gene match: 5. The CDR3 length is 15 residues. From germline, CDR1 is SGHAT and CDR2 FQNNGV. The CDR3 nucleotides are TGTGCCAGCAGCTTCGGGACAGCCCTCTCCTACGAGCAGTACTTC. Amino acid sequence: CASSFGTALSYEQYF.

This rearrangement joins TRBV3-1 (or the pseudogene TRBV3-2) to TRBJ2-7; possibly TRBD1 for D (6 bases). Trimming took off 4 bases at V and 5 bases at J, with 12 bases between the two ends. In germline, CDR1 is LGHDT, CDR2 YNNKEL (reference sequence). This CDR3 has 13 residues. CDR3 amino acids: CASSRPRQDEQYF. In DNA, the CDR3 is TGTGCCAGCAGCCGACCCCGACAGGACGAGCAGTACTTC.

This clone appeared once. The chain carries TRBV7-2 and TRBJ1-2, with a tentative D call TRBD1 (5 bases). Per the germline V gene, CDR1 is SGHTA and CDR2 is FQGNSA. The CDR3 loop spans 14 amino acids. V was cut by 2 bases and J by 4 bases, with 11 bases left in between. The CDR3 loop reads CASSLIDSSYGYTF. DNA of the CDR3: TGTGCCAGCAGCTTAATTGACAGTTCCTATGGCTACACCTTC. The entire variable domain, with the rest obtained from reference TRBV7-2 and TRBJ1-2, is as follows: GAGVSQSPSNKVTEKGKDVELRCDPISGHTALYWYRQSLGQGLEFLIYFQGNSAPDKSGLPSDRFSAERTGGSVSTLTIQRTQQEDSAVYLCASSLIDSSYGYTFGSGTRLTVV.

The chain couples TRBV6-1 to TRBJ1-2, with D possibly matching TRBD1 (5 bases). V was clipped by 2 bases and J by 8 bases, with 18 bases between them. CDR1 MNHNS and CDR2 SASEGT come from the germline V gene. The CDR3 spans 15 residues. CDR3 sequence (DNA): TGTGCCAGCAGTGAATTCCATCAGGGTTCCGGAGGCTACACCTTC. Its protein product is CASSEFHQGSGGYTF.

The rearrangement links TRBV6-5 to TRBJ1-1, with a tentative D call TRBD1 (5 bases). Trimming took 3 bases from V and 5 from J, leaving 13 bases between them. The CDR3 has 14 residues. In germline, CDR1 is MNHEY, CDR2 SVGAGI. Here the CDR3 reads CASSYRGAGTEAFF. DNA for the CDR3: TGTGCCAGCAGTTATCGAGGGGCAGGTACTGAAGCTTTCTTT.

V and J are TRBV6-5 and TRBJ1-6; 7 nucleotides line up with TRBD1. V gave up 2 bases and J gave up 9 bases; unmatched junction bases: 4. Per the germline V gene, CDR1 is MNHEY and CDR2 is SVGAGI. The CDR3 is made up of 14 amino acids. The CDR3 loop is CASSYETGRSPLHF. CDR3 DNA: TGTGCCAGCAGTTACGAGACAGGGCGTTCACCCCTCCACTTT.

J is TRBJ2-2 and V is TRBV19, with D perhaps matching TRBD1 or TRBD2 (7 bases each). V was clipped by 6 bases and J by 3 bases, with 14 bases between them. Germline V gene data show CDR1 as LNHDA and CDR2 as SQIVND (reference sequence). The length of the CDR3 is 15 residues. DNA of the CDR3: TGTGCCAGTAGGAACAGGGGAGGGGACACCGGGGAGCTGTTTTTT. Protein sequence: CASRNRGGDTGELFF.

V gene TRBV11-2 combines with J gene TRBJ1-4, with 7 bases aligning to TRBD1. Germline lookup yields CDR1 SGHAT and CDR2 FQNNGV. This CDR3 has 18 residues. V was pared by 1 base and J by 7 bases, with 15 bases of the junction left unmatched. This chain's CDR3 is CASSLVTGLGQRFEKLFF. The CDR3 DNA follows: TGTGCCAGCAGCTTAGTTACGGGCCTGGGACAGAGATTTGAAAAACTGTTTTTT.

This chain uses TRBV5-5 with TRBJ2-5; no clear D. This CDR3 region has 16 residues. V was shortened by 1 base and J by 0 bases, with 13 bases between the two germline ends. CDR1 and CDR2 (germline): SGHKS, YYEKEE (reference sequence). The chain's CDR3 is CASSLYIRRDQETQYF. In nucleotides, the CDR3 is TGTGCCAGCAGCTTGTATATAAGAAGAGACCAAGAGACCCAGTACTTC.